The 30 T cell receptor beta chains reported below all come from one sample, sequenced in a study of control samples from healthy donors and cancer patients. Generated by immunoSEQ multiplex PCR, the TCRdb table keeps only in-frame clones and is missing some. Seen here are 110,000 to 150,000 clones, 94% observed once, and the top ten hold around 13%. Sequenced: blood. Every receptor here comes from a man aged 35-49 years in good health.

V is TRBV30 and J is TRBJ1-3; 7 positions match TRBD1. CDR3 size: 15 residues. The V gene end was trimmed by 2 bases and the J gene end by 2 bases; junction bases not matched to a gene: 6. Germline assignment: CDR1 GTSNPN and CDR2 SVGIG (reference sequence). The CDR3 DNA is TGTGCCTGGAGTTTGACGACAGGGACTGGAAACACCATATATTTT. It codes for CAWSLTTGTGNTIYF.

The V gene is TRBV5-1, the J gene TRBJ2-5; the match to TRBD2 covers 8 bases. V shed 4 bases and J 4 bases; nucleotides not matched to a gene: 15. The germline CDR1 and CDR2 sequences are SGHRS and YFSETQ. This CDR3 is 17 amino acids long. CDR3 sequence: CASSTAMSGRDRETQYF. DNA of the CDR3: TGCGCCAGCAGCACCGCTATGAGCGGGAGAGATCGAGAGACCCAGTACTTC.

The rearrangement joins TRBV24-1 to TRBJ2-2; D might be TRBD2 (6 bases). V was trimmed by 6 bases and J by 6 bases, leaving 22 bases between them. This CDR3 has 17 amino acids. Germline assignment: CDR1 KGHDR and CDR2 SFDVKD. The DNA for the CDR3 is TGTGCCACCAGTCGAAGGATTGCCGGGAGTGTTGCCGGGGAGCTGTTTTTT. This gives the protein CATSRRIAGSVAGELFF.

This chain links TRBV7-3 with TRBJ2-2; 8 nucleotides match TRBD2. The CDR3 sequence is 16 residues long. The ends lost 5 bases at V and 4 bases at J; junction bases unmatched: 9. Germline V gene lookup returns CDR1 SGHTA and CDR2 FQGTGA. CDR3 residues: CASSPSGGEVTGELFF. CDR3 bases: TGTGCCAGCAGCCCCAGCGGGGGTGAGGTCACCGGGGAGCTGTTTTTT.

In its sample, this clone was seen a few times. This sequence joins TRBV5-1 and TRBJ2-7; TRBD1 aligns across 10 bases. CDR3 length: 17 amino acids. With V trimmed by 4 bases and J by 3 bases, 13 bases remained unmatched. Germline CDR1 and CDR2: SGHRS and YFSETQ. CDR3 coding DNA: TGCGCCAGCAGCGTACAAACATCGGACAGGGGGGACTACGAGCAGTACTTC. Its protein is CASSVQTSDRGDYEQYF. Full variable domain (remainder filled in from reference TRBV5-1 and TRBJ2-7): KAGVTQTPRYLIKTRGQQVTLSCSPISGHRSVSWYQQTPGQGLQFLFEYFSETQRNKGNFPGRFSGRQFSNSRSEMNVSTLELGDSALYLCASSVQTSDRGDYEQYFGPGTRLTVT.

CDR3 sequence (DNA): TGTGCCAGTAGTATAGAGGAAGGGATGAACACTGAAGCTTTCTTT. It is translated as CASSIEEGMNTEAFF. J is TRBJ1-1 and V is TRBV19, with D unclear. There are 15 residues in the CDR3. The V gene's germline CDR1 is LNHDA and CDR2 SQIVND (reference sequence). Trimming took 0 bases from V and 0 from J, leaving 8 bases between them.

This chain links TRBV6-5 with TRBJ1-5, with D maybe TRBD1 (5 bases). The CDR3 loop spans 14 amino acids. The germline V gene has CDR1 MNHEY and CDR2 SVGAGI. V was pared by 6 bases and J by 6 bases, with 15 bases between. CDR3 nucleotide sequence: TGTGCCAGCAGAGGGGACCCCGGGGGTCAGCCCCAGCATTTT. This sequence encodes CASRGDPGGQPQHF.

The chain has TRBV24-1 and TRBJ1-5, with no clear D. The CDR3 totals 15 residues. V was trimmed by 4 bases and J by 2 bases, leaving 11 bases between them. CDR1 is KGHDR, CDR2 SFDVKD, per germline. CDR3 in DNA: TGTGCCACCAGTGAACATAGCAATGGCAATCAGCCCCAGCATTTT. Its protein product is CATSEHSNGNQPQHF.

The chain links TRBV2 to TRBJ1-1; 7 positions match TRBD1. CDR3 length: 15 amino acids. Germline V gives CDR1 SNHLY, CDR2 FYNNEI. The trim removed 3 bases at V and 13 bases at J, leaving 17 bases unmatched. The CDR3 DNA is TGTGCCAGCAGTGACATAACACAGGGGCCCCCTATTGTTTTCTTT. As protein: CASSDITQGPPIVFF.

V usage is TRBV27 and J usage is TRBJ1-6; D is ambiguous. CDR1 and CDR2 from the germline V gene are MNHEY and SMNVEV (reference sequence). The CDR3 has 15 residues. Trimming removed 3 bases at V and 4 bases at J, with 10 bases between. For the CDR3, the DNA is TGTGCCAGCAGTTTTAGCGGGAATTATAATTCACCCCTCCACTTT. Its translation is CASSFSGNYNSPLHF.

CDR3 sequence reads: CASSPSRGDGNTIYF. The CDR3 region has the DNA TGTGCCAGCTCACCCTCCAGGGGTGATGGAAACACCATATATTTT. The V and J genes are TRBV18 and TRBJ1-3, with D possibly matching TRBD1 (6 bases). The germline CDR1 and CDR2 sequences are KGHSH and LQKENI. The CDR3 covers 15 residues. V was cut by 3 bases and J by 3 bases, with 12 bases left in between.

This clone was detected only once. This sequence joins TRBV9 and TRBJ2-1; D not certain. Trimming stripped 5 bases from V and 2 bases from J, with 8 bases between. Germline V gene data show CDR1 as SGDLS and CDR2 as YYNGEE. CDR3 length equals 13 residues. The CDR3, as DNA: TGTGCCAGCAGTCCAACAGCCTACAATGAGCAGTTCTTC. It specifies CASSPTAYNEQFF. Full variable domain (rest looked up from reference TRBV9 and TRBJ2-1): DSGVTQTPKHLITATGQRVTLRCSPRSGDLSVYWYQQSLDQGLQFLIQYYNGEERAKGNILERFSAQQFPDLHSELNLSSLELGDSALYFCASSPTAYNEQFFGPGTRLTVL.

V gene TRBV4-1 combines with J gene TRBJ1-5, with unresolved D. The germline V gene encodes CDR1 MGHRA and CDR2 YSYEKL. V was cut by 1 base and J by 1 base, with 8 bases left in between. This CDR3 region has 15 residues. The CDR3 loop is CASSQVFESNQPQHF. CDR3 coding DNA: TGCGCCAGCAGCCAAGTTTTTGAGAGCAATCAGCCCCAGCATTTT.

The CDR3: CATSRDTFQENTEAFF. The DNA of the CDR3 is TGTGCCACCAGCAGAGATACATTCCAGGAAAACACTGAAGCTTTCTTT. The chain has TRBV15 and TRBJ1-1, with unresolved D. Germline V gives CDR1 LNHNV, CDR2 YYDKDF (reference sequence). The V end lost 0 bases, the J end lost 2 bases, and 13 bases lay between the germline ends. This CDR3 contains 16 residues.

The V gene is TRBV7-9, the J gene TRBJ2-7; 11 bases align to TRBD1. CDR1 is SEHNR, CDR2 FQNEAQ, per germline (reference sequence). V trimming: 11 bases; J trimming: 2 bases; junction bases outside the gene matches: 8. This CDR3 is built from 14 residues. CDR3 DNA sequence: TGTGCCTCCGGGATGGGACAGGGGGCCTACGAGCAGTACTTC. Translated, it gives CASGMGQGAYEQYF.

The chain joins TRBV21-1 to TRBJ1-1; whether TRBD1, the table's D call, matches the DNA was not checked. TRBV21-1 is an annotated pseudogene. The CDR3 is 18 residues long. The DNA for the CDR3 is TGTGCCAGCAGCATCGCACGAGATCCAGGGGGCGCGAACACTGAAGCTTTCTTT. Its protein product is CASSIARDPGGANTEAFF.

The chain employs TRBV9 and TRBJ1-3, with D possibly being TRBD1 (5 bases). CDR1 is SGDLS and CDR2 is YYNGEE in the germline V gene. V lost 0 bases and J 5 bases, leaving 9 bases between the germline ends. The CDR3 covers 14 residues. DNA for the CDR3: TGTGCCAGCAGCGTAGAGGCAGGGAGAAACACCATATATTTT. The encoded protein is CASSVEAGRNTIYF.

The chain uses TRBV5-4 and TRBJ2-1; D is perhaps TRBD1 (6 bases). Per the germline V gene, CDR1 is SGHNT and CDR2 is YYREEE (reference sequence). V shed 0 bases and J shed 7 bases, with 14 bases lying between them. The CDR3 contains 15 residues. In DNA form, the CDR3 reads TGTGCCAGCAGCTTGGGGCAGGGGTTGGGGAATGAGCAGTTCTTC. Its protein is CASSLGQGLGNEQFF.

This clone was observed once. The chain employs TRBV5-6 and TRBJ1-1, with 7 nucleotides matching TRBD1. J lost 5 bases, V lost 2 bases, and 6 bases had no gene match. The V gene's germline CDR1 is SGHDT and CDR2 YYEEEE. The CDR3 spans 14 residues. This CDR3 is CASSFPRGGTEAFF. The CDR3 bases are TGTGCCAGCAGCTTCCCCAGGGGGGGAACTGAAGCTTTCTTT.

The chain uses TRBV2 and TRBJ1-6; D is unclear. V lost 8 bases to trimming and J lost 7 bases, with 12 bases between them. The CDR3 length is 13 residues. Germline-derived CDR1 and CDR2 are SNHLY and FYNNEI. The CDR3 loop reads CASGTAANSPLHF. DNA for the CDR3: TGTGCCAGCGGTACAGCCGCAAATTCACCCCTCCACTTT.

The chain combines TRBV12-3 or TRBV12-4 with TRBJ2-2; the D is unclear. The CDR3 is 13 residues long. The V end was cut by 6 bases, the J end by 5 bases, with 10 bases between. This chain's CDR3 is CASSSPFTGELFF. The CDR3 DNA sequence: TGTGCCAGCAGCTCCCCCTTTACCGGGGAGCTGTTTTTT.

V usage is TRBV5-1 and J usage is TRBJ2-1; 9 positions match TRBD2. From germline, CDR1 is SGHRS and CDR2 YFSETQ. There are 18 residues in the CDR3. V dropped 4 bases and J dropped 0; count of bases not matched to a gene: 11. DNA of the CDR3: TGCGCCAGCAGCGACACTTTCCTTAGCGGGAGCTCCTACAATGAGCAGTTCTTC. As protein: CASSDTFLSGSSYNEQFF.

The gene calls are TRBV5-1 and TRBJ1-1; D not resolved. Looked up from germline, CDR1 is SGHRS and CDR2 is YFSETQ. This CDR3 is built from 15 residues. V lost 7 bases and J 1 base, leaving 17 bases between the germline ends. The DNA of the CDR3 is TGCGCCAGCTGCCAGAACCCGGGCGGGAACACTGAAGCTTTCTTT. Translating it yields CASCQNPGGNTEAFF.

The chain couples TRBV12-3 or TRBV12-4 to TRBJ2-7; D remains ambiguous. There are 13 residues in the CDR3. V was trimmed by 8 bases and J by 1 base, leaving 12 bases between them. This CDR3 is CASSLRNSYEQYF. CDR3 sequence (DNA): TGTGCCAGCTCGCTCAGGAATTCCTACGAGCAGTACTTC.

The chain is built from TRBV11-2 and TRBJ2-1; D is possibly TRBD2 (5 bases). The CDR3 runs 15 residues. Germline assignment: CDR1 SGHAT and CDR2 FQNNGV. The V gene lost 3 bases and the J gene lost 4 bases, with 13 bases spanning the gap. For the CDR3, the DNA is TGTGCCAGCAGCTTGACTGCGGACTCTTACAATGAGCAGTTCTTC. As protein: CASSLTADSYNEQFF.

The chain recombines TRBV11-2 with TRBJ2-7; D possibly matches TRBD1 or TRBD2 (5 bases each). Trimming took 1 base from V and 4 from J, leaving 14 bases between them. Germline loops: CDR1 SGHAT, CDR2 FQNNGV. The CDR3 is made up of 15 amino acids. In nucleotides, the CDR3 is TGTGCCAGCAGCTTAGTAAGGACATCGGGGTACGAGCAGTACTTC. It is translated as CASSLVRTSGYEQYF.

The J gene is TRBJ2-1, the V gene TRBV18; no clear D gene. Germline CDR1 KGHSH, CDR2 LQKENI. The CDR3 loop spans 12 amino acids. With 4 bases removed from V and 7 bases from J, the gap between germline ends came to 8 bases. The DNA of the CDR3 is TGTGCCAGCTCACTGATCCTAAATGAGCAGTTCTTC. This codes for CASSLILNEQFF.

The chain employs TRBV2 and TRBJ1-5; 10 bases map to TRBD1. The germline V gene encodes CDR1 SNHLY and CDR2 FYNNEI. V gave up 6 bases and J gave up 4 bases; unmatched junction bases: 6. This CDR3 region has 15 residues. In DNA, the CDR3 is TGTGCCAGCAGGGACAGGGGGGGAGTGAATCAGCCCCAGCATTTT. The encoded protein is CASRDRGGVNQPQHF.

The chain recombines TRBV24-1 with TRBJ2-2; D may be TRBD1 or TRBD2 (6 bases each). CDR1 and CDR2 from the germline V gene are KGHDR and SFDVKD. The V gene lost 1 base and the J gene lost 3 bases, with 11 bases spanning the gap. This CDR3 is built from 16 residues. CDR3 in amino acids: CATSDFPGADTGELFF. For the CDR3, the DNA is TGTGCCACCAGTGATTTCCCGGGGGCGGACACCGGGGAGCTGTTTTTT.

The chain employs TRBV5-8 and TRBJ1-4, with 7 bases identical to TRBD1. V shed 4 bases, J shed 6 bases, and the junction held 9 bases outside the gene matches. This CDR3 is 15 amino acids long. Germline CDR1 SGHTS, CDR2 YDEGEE. Here the CDR3 reads CASSTYRGGDEKLFF. CDR3 DNA sequence: TGTGCCAGCAGCACTTACAGGGGTGGGGATGAAAAACTGTTTTTT.